The 29 T cell receptor beta chains in this list originate from one sample, sequenced in a study of T-cell memory formation after mild COVID-19. Each CDR3 protein is one row after TCRdb ran MiXCR on the 5' RACE reads. This sample has roughly 150,000 distinct CDR3 sequences, with about 14% found just once. Sequencing was done on a sample of PBMCs or a T cell subset sorted from them (not recorded which). These receptors were obtained from an adult woman who had mild COVID-19 (a few samples of this study predate the infection). Cell type and time point are not known.

The chain links TRBV7-2 to TRBJ2-1; 10 nucleotides line up with TRBD2. There are 15 residues in the CDR3. The ends lost 4 bases at V and 6 bases at J; junction bases unmatched: 6. Germline CDR1 and CDR2: SGHTA and FQGNSA. The CDR3 DNA sequence: TGTGCCAGCAGCTCCCTAGCGGGGGTTTTCAATGAGCAGTTCTTC. This gives the protein CASSSLAGVFNEQFF.

This chain links TRBV12-3 or TRBV12-4 with TRBJ1-3; 7 nucleotides agree with TRBD1. This CDR3 is built from 14 residues. V gave up 6 bases and J gave up 0 bases; unmatched junction bases: 2. The CDR3 region is CASSWDSSGNTIYF. The CDR3 region has the DNA TGTGCCAGCAGCTGGGACAGCTCTGGAAACACCATATATTTT.

The chain uses TRBV15 and TRBJ2-4, with 9 bases aligning to TRBD2. The germline CDR1 and CDR2 sequences are LNHNV and YYDKDF (reference sequence). The CDR3 loop spans 16 amino acids. The V gene end was trimmed by 2 bases and the J gene end by 0 bases; junction bases not matched to a gene: 2. CDR3 nucleotides: TGTGCCACCAGCAGATCACTAGCGGGAGCCAAAAACATTCAGTACTTC. This gives the protein CATSRSLAGAKNIQYF.

This clonotype has at least ten counts. V and J are TRBV12-3 or TRBV12-4 and TRBJ2-1, with a weak D call TRBD2 (6 bases). V was clipped by 3 bases and J by 9 bases, with 12 bases between them. The CDR3 runs to 13 residues. Written as DNA, the CDR3 is TGTGCCAGCAGTTTTCGGCAGGGAGGTGAGCAGTTCTTC. This encodes CASSFRQGGEQFF.

This clonotype was picked up many times. The chain joins TRBV5-1 to TRBJ2-1; unclear D gene. This CDR3 contains 14 residues. The V gene lost 3 bases and the J gene lost 0 bases, with 7 bases spanning the gap. The germline V gene has CDR1 SGHRS and CDR2 YFSETQ. The CDR3: CASSSPGSYNEQFF. In DNA, the CDR3 is TGCGCCAGCAGCTCCCCCGGCTCCTACAATGAGCAGTTCTTC.

This clonotype was seen a handful of times. This chain links TRBV19 with TRBJ1-1; D unclear. Trimming removed 6 bases at V and 1 base at J, with 15 bases between. The CDR3 extends over 15 amino acids. CDR1 is LNHDA and CDR2 is SQIVND in the germline V gene (reference sequence). The CDR3 loop is CASSPFPLGNTEAFF. The DNA for the CDR3 is TGTGCCAGTAGCCCCTTCCCCCTCGGGAACACTGAAGCTTTCTTT.

The chain couples TRBV4-3 to TRBJ2-3; no clear D. Trimming left V 0 bases short and J 0 bases short, with 7 bases between. The germline V gene has CDR1 LGHNA and CDR2 YSLEER. The CDR3 has 15 amino acids. Written as DNA, the CDR3 is TGCGCCAGCAGCCAAGACAGCCATAGCACAGATACGCAGTATTTT. This translates into CASSQDSHSTDTQYF.

V is TRBV20-1 and J is TRBJ2-1; 9 bases fit TRBD2. The CDR3 contains 17 residues. Per the germline V gene, CDR1 is DFQATT and CDR2 is SNEGSKA (reference sequence). J was trimmed by 6 bases and V by 1 base; bases with no gene match: 13. In DNA, the CDR3 is TGCAGTGCTAGAGGGGGTAGCGGGAGTAGTTGGGGCAATGAGCAGTTCTTC. Translating gives CSARGGSGSSWGNEQFF.

This clonotype was picked up many times. V usage is TRBV4-2 and J usage is TRBJ2-7, with 12 bases identical to TRBD2. Germline CDR1 reads LGHNA; CDR2 reads YNFKEQ. The CDR3 totals 16 residues. The V segment lost 0 bases and the J segment 2 bases; nucleotides outside the gene matches: 2. CDR3 nucleotide sequence: TGTGCCAGCAGCCAAGAATCTAGCGGGGGGGCCTACGAGCAGTACTTC. This sequence encodes CASSQESSGGAYEQYF.

This chain connects TRBV4-2 to TRBJ2-7; 12 bases are shared with TRBD2. This CDR3 comprises 14 residues. The ends lost 4 bases at V and 7 bases at J; junction bases unmatched: 5. The germline V gene has CDR1 LGHNA and CDR2 YNFKEQ. CDR3 residues: CASSPSGGAWEQYF. Written as DNA, the CDR3 is TGTGCCAGCAGCCCTAGCGGGGGGGCTTGGGAGCAGTACTTC.

The chain joins TRBV2 to TRBJ2-3, with 8 bases matching TRBD2. Germline CDR1 and CDR2: SNHLY and FYNNEI. The J segment lost 2 bases and the V segment lost 2 bases, leaving 9 bases of the junction unmatched. The CDR3 is 17 residues long. CDR3 amino acids: CASSESLYGRVTDTQYF. The CDR3 coding sequence is TGTGCCAGCAGTGAATCTCTGTACGGGAGGGTCACAGATACGCAGTATTTT.

This clonotype was counted between two and nine times. This rearrangement joins TRBV7-9 to TRBJ2-7; the D gene is possibly TRBD2 (6 bases). Per germline, CDR1 SEHNR and CDR2 FQNEAQ (reference sequence). The V end lost 0 bases, the J end lost 6 bases, and 15 bases lay between the germline ends. The CDR3 is 15 amino acids. This CDR3 reads CASSLARGISLEQYF. CDR3 bases: TGTGCCAGCAGCTTAGCCCGCGGGATCTCCCTCGAGCAGTACTTC.

J is TRBJ2-7 and V is TRBV19; no reliable D call. Trimming shortened V by 1 base and J by 2 bases, and 12 bases separated the two germline ends. Germline assignment: CDR1 LNHDA and CDR2 SQIVND (reference sequence). This CDR3 region has 15 residues. This CDR3 reads CASSIVATTTYEQYF. CDR3 nucleotide sequence: TGTGCCAGTAGTATAGTGGCGACAACCACCTACGAGCAGTACTTC.

The rearrangement joins TRBV12-3 or TRBV12-4 to TRBJ2-5; possibly TRBD1 for D (5 bases). V was shortened by 3 bases and J by 2 bases, with 10 bases between the two germline ends. The CDR3 is made up of 14 amino acids. The CDR3 DNA reads TGTGCCAGCAGTTTCCGACAGACTCAAGAGACCCAGTACTTC. It specifies CASSFRQTQETQYF.

This clonotype was found a few times. The V call is TRBV10-3, the J call TRBJ1-1; tentatively, D is TRBD1 (6 bases). CDR1 and CDR2 from the germline V gene are ENHRY and SYGVKD. Trimming removed 6 bases at V and 8 bases at J, with 16 bases between. CDR3 size: 13 residues. The CDR3 DNA sequence: TGTGCCATCAGACATGTCGGGGGCGGAGAAGCTTTCTTT. Protein product: CAIRHVGGGEAFF.

In this sample, this clonotype turned up a few times. The chain is built from TRBV29-1 and TRBJ1-1, with D hard to call. The V gene lost 2 bases and the J gene lost 0 bases, with 7 bases spanning the gap. Germline values: CDR1 SQVTM, CDR2 ANQGSEA. CDR3 length: 13 residues. The chain's CDR3 is CSVELGMNTEAFF. DNA of the CDR3: TGCAGCGTTGAATTGGGGATGAACACTGAAGCTTTCTTT.

This clonotype was found many times. The CDR3 DNA follows: TGTGCCAGCAGTTTATCGGAGGCCGGAGGTTTGGACGGGGAGCTGTTTTTT. This gives the protein CASSLSEAGGLDGELFF. The chain is built from TRBV27 and TRBJ2-2; possible D gene TRBD2, 5 bases. Trimming cost V 0 bases and J 7 bases, with 18 bases left between them. There are 17 residues in the CDR3. Germline CDR1 reads MNHEY; CDR2 reads SMNVEV (reference sequence).

The J gene is TRBJ1-2, the V gene TRBV5-6, with TRBD1 matching over 7 bases. Germline CDR1 SGHDT, CDR2 YYEEEE. The CDR3 covers 16 residues. V shed 4 bases and J 2 bases; nucleotides not matched to a gene: 11. CDR3 loop: CASSRTRLQGNYGYTF. DNA of the CDR3: TGTGCCAGCAGCCGGACGAGATTACAGGGGAACTATGGCTACACCTTC.

In its sample, this clonotype was seen a few times. V is TRBV7-9 and J is TRBJ1-1, with a tentative D call TRBD1 (6 bases). Trimming shortened V by 5 bases and J by 0 bases, and 13 bases separated the two germline ends. The germline V gene encodes CDR1 SEHNR and CDR2 FQNEAQ (reference sequence). CDR3 length equals 15 residues. The CDR3 DNA sequence: TGTGCCAGCAGCCCGAACAGGGAGGTGAACACTGAAGCTTTCTTT. Translation: CASSPNREVNTEAFF.

J is TRBJ1-1 and V is TRBV7-2, with 7 bases that match TRBD1. J gave up 0 bases and V 5 bases, and 9 bases lay outside the gene matches. The germline gives CDR1 SGHTA, CDR2 FQGNSA. The CDR3 spans 16 residues. CDR3 protein: CASSNTWDSLNTEAFF. The CDR3 coding sequence is TGTGCCAGCAGCAACACCTGGGACAGTTTGAACACTGAAGCTTTCTTT.

This clonotype was seen a few times. The chain recombines TRBV27 with TRBJ2-1; the D gene is possibly TRBD2 (6 bases). Germline V gene sequence: CDR1 MNHEY, CDR2 SMNVEV (reference sequence). This CDR3 is 17 amino acids long. Trimming pared 6 bases from V and 5 bases from J, leaving 23 bases between. The CDR3 coding sequence is TGTGCCAGCAGAGGAGGGGTAGTGCAGGGTAAGGACAATGAGCAGTTCTTC. Translating it yields CASRGGVVQGKDNEQFF.

This clonotype was seen only a few times. The J gene is TRBJ2-2, the V gene TRBV6-5; D unresolved. Trimming pared 3 bases from V and 6 bases from J, leaving 5 bases between. The germline V gene encodes CDR1 MNHEY and CDR2 SVGAGI. The length of the CDR3 is 12 residues. DNA for the CDR3: TGTGCCAGCAGTTATATTGCCGGGGAGCTGTTTTTT. Its protein is CASSYIAGELFF.

CDR3 nucleotide sequence: TGTGCCAGCAGTTTTAGCAGGGTCCACGAGCAGTACTTC. Protein product: CASSFSRVHEQYF. V usage is TRBV12-3 or TRBV12-4 and J usage is TRBJ2-7; perhaps TRBD1 as D (5 bases). The CDR3 is 13 amino acids. The ends were cut back, 3 bases at V and 5 bases at J, with 11 bases in the middle.

This chain links TRBV6-2 or TRBV6-3 with TRBJ2-3; no clear D gene. The germline CDR1 and CDR2 sequences are MNHEY and SVGEGT. V was shortened by 7 bases and J by 9 bases, with 20 bases between the two germline ends. The CDR3 loop spans 14 amino acids. The CDR3 bases are TGTGCCAGCACCCCCGACCACCAAGAGGTAACGCAGTATTTT. It translates to CASTPDHQEVTQYF.

The V gene is TRBV10-3, the J gene TRBJ1-5; D unclear. Trimming pared 2 bases from V and 10 bases from J, leaving 15 bases between. This CDR3 region has 14 residues. The germline V gene has CDR1 ENHRY and CDR2 SYGVKD. The CDR3 DNA reads TGTGCCATCAGTGAGAAGGAAAGGGCCACTCCCCAGCATTTT. Amino acids: CAISEKERATPQHF.

This clonotype has ten or more counts. The V call is TRBV12-3 or TRBV12-4, the J call TRBJ2-1; 10 nucleotides match TRBD1. This CDR3 has 16 residues. V lost 4 bases to trimming and J lost 4 bases; unmatched junction nucleotides: 7. The CDR3 sequence: CASSSSRDRGYNEQFF. For the CDR3, the DNA is TGTGCCAGCAGTTCCTCCCGGGACAGGGGTTACAATGAGCAGTTCTTC.

This rearrangement joins TRBV15 to TRBJ2-1; D gene ambiguous. The ends were cut back, 5 bases at V and 8 bases at J, with 10 bases in the middle. CDR1 LNHNV and CDR2 YYDKDF come from the germline V gene (reference sequence). This CDR3 comprises 12 residues. As DNA, the CDR3 is TGTGCCACCAGCGGTCCTTCTTATGAGCAGTTCTTC. Encoded protein: CATSGPSYEQFF. The whole variable domain, filled in from reference TRBV15 and TRBJ2-1, reads DAMVIQNPRYQVTQFGKPVTLSCSQTLNHNVMYWYQQKSSQAPKLLFHYYDKDFNNEADTPDNFQSRRPNTSFCFLDIRSPGLGDTAMYLCATSGPSYEQFFGPGTRLTVL.

The gene calls are TRBV2 and TRBJ2-3; the match to TRBD1 covers 7 bases. The CDR3 has 15 amino acids. CDR1 is SNHLY and CDR2 is FYNNEI in the germline V gene. V gave up 7 bases and J gave up 2 bases; unmatched junction bases: 9. The CDR3 region has the DNA TGTGCCAGCACCGTGACAGGGTCTTTCACAGATACGCAGTATTTT. Protein sequence: CASTVTGSFTDTQYF.

The chain uses TRBV5-1 and TRBJ1-2, with 9 bases aligning to TRBD1. CDR1 is SGHRS, CDR2 YFSETQ, per germline. The CDR3 has 16 residues. V was pared by 4 bases and J by 5 bases, with 12 bases of the junction left unmatched. The CDR3 spells CASSPGTGIRPYGYTF. In DNA, the CDR3 is TGCGCCAGCAGCCCCGGGACAGGGATCCGCCCTTATGGCTACACCTTC.